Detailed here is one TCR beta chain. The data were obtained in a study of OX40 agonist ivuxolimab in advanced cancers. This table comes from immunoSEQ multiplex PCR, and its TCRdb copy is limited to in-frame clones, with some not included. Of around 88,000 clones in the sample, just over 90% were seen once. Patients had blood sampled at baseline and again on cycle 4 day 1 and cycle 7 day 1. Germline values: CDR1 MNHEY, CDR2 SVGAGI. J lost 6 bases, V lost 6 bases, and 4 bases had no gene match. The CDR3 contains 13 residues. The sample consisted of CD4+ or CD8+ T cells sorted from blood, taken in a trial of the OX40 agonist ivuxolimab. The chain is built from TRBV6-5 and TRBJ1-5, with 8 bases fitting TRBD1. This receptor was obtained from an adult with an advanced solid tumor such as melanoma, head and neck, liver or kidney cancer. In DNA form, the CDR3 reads TGTGCCAGCAGCAGGACAGGGTTTCAGCCCCAGCATTTT. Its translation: CASSRTGFQPQHF.